The 12 T cell receptor beta chains in this list originate from one sample, sequenced in a study of blood T cell repertoires in COVID-19. TCRdb's table, derived via immunoSEQ multiplex PCR, lists solely in-frame clones and lacks some. This table holds hundreds of thousands of clones, approximately 85% found once. Sequencing was done on a sample of PBMCs or T cells enriched from blood (not recorded which). The receptor set was obtained from a woman in her 30s who had recovered from COVID-19.

The chain is built from TRBV7-9 and TRBJ2-2, with D perhaps matching TRBD2 (6 bases). The CDR3 is 16 residues long. V was cut by 2 bases and J by 2 bases, with 12 bases left in between. From germline, CDR1 is SEHNR and CDR2 FQNEAQ (reference sequence). The CDR3 here is CASSLKGLTNTGELFF. DNA of the CDR3: TGTGCCAGCAGCTTAAAGGGACTGACCAACACCGGGGAGCTGTTTTTT.

The V call is TRBV23-1, the J call TRBJ1-4; weak D call: TRBD1 (5 bases). TRBV23-1 is known as an ORF, though its function is uncertain. Trimming shortened V by 7 bases and J by 7 bases, and 22 bases separated the two germline ends. The CDR3 sequence is 16 residues long. The CDR3 is CASTWGERKEGEKLFF. In DNA, the CDR3 is TGCGCCAGCACCTGGGGGGAGCGGAAAGAAGGTGAAAAACTGTTTTTT.

V gene TRBV28 combines with J gene TRBJ2-5; D is possibly TRBD1 (5 bases). V was clipped by 1 base and J by 2 bases, with 8 bases between them. Germline values: CDR1 MDHEN, CDR2 SYDVKM. The CDR3 is 14 residues long. CDR3 protein: CASSLSAGQETQYF. In DNA form, the CDR3 reads TGTGCCAGCAGTTTATCGGCAGGGCAAGAGACCCAGTACTTC.

The CDR3 sequence is CASSEPGGREKLFF. CDR3 sequence (DNA): TGTGCCAGCAGTGAGCCAGGGGGTAGGGAAAAACTGTTTTTT. The chain couples TRBV25-1 to TRBJ1-4; TRBD1 matches 7 bases. Trimming removed 3 bases from V and 8 bases from J; junction bases left unmatched: 6. The CDR3 is 14 residues long. Germline values: CDR1 MGHDK, CDR2 SYGVNS. Full variable domain (rest looked up from reference TRBV25-1 and TRBJ1-4): EADIYQTPRYLVIGTGKKITLECSQTMGHDKMYWYQQDPGMELHLIHYSYGVNSTEKGDLSSESTVSRIRTEHFPLTLESARPSHTSQYLCASSEPGGREKLFFGSGTQLSVL.

The chain combines TRBV9 with TRBJ2-3, with D hard to call. Per germline, CDR1 SGDLS and CDR2 YYNGEE. Trimming left V 3 bases short and J 1 base short, with 9 bases between. The CDR3 spans 14 residues. The CDR3 region is CASSGSARTDTQYF. CDR3 nucleotide sequence: TGTGCCAGCAGCGGAAGCGCGCGCACAGATACGCAGTATTTT. Variable domain in full (rest from reference TRBV9 and TRBJ2-3): DSGVTQTPKHLITATGQRVTLRCSPRSGDLSVYWYQQSLDQGLQFLIQYYNGEERAKGNILERFSAQQFPDLHSELNLSSLELGDSALYFCASSGSARTDTQYFGPGTRLTVL.

The chain uses TRBV27 and TRBJ1-2; no reliable D call. Germline V gene data show CDR1 as MNHEY and CDR2 as SMNVEV (reference sequence). This CDR3 contains 14 residues. The germline V and J ends were trimmed by 6 bases and 4 bases, with 15 bases remaining between them. CDR3 in amino acids: CASRLDGGSYGYTF. The CDR3 coding sequence is TGTGCCAGCAGGCTAGACGGAGGATCCTATGGCTACACCTTC.

The chain combines TRBV28 with TRBJ1-1, with D possibly matching TRBD1 (6 bases). Germline V CDR1 and CDR2: MDHEN, SYDVKM. V was pared by 4 bases and J by 2 bases, with 11 bases between. This CDR3 contains 14 residues. CDR3 residues: CASSSPTGNTEAFF. The CDR3 DNA is TGTGCCAGCAGTTCCCCGACAGGAAACACTGAAGCTTTCTTT.

This chain joins TRBV7-6 and TRBJ1-1; 11 bases are shared with TRBD1. Trimming removed 5 bases from V and 4 bases from J; junction bases left unmatched: 6. There are 15 residues in the CDR3. CDR1 is SGHVS and CDR2 is FNYEAQ in the germline V gene. The CDR3 DNA reads as TGTGCCAGCAGCCACGGGACAGGGGGGCCCACTGAAGCTTTCTTT. This encodes CASSHGTGGPTEAFF.

The chain carries TRBV28 and TRBJ2-1; 8 positions agree with TRBD2. Germline CDR1 reads MDHEN; CDR2 reads SYDVKM. Trimming removed 9 bases from V and 9 bases from J; junction bases left unmatched: 13. The CDR3 runs 14 residues. In DNA, the CDR3 is TGTGCCAGTAGGCCGGGGGGGGCACACGGTGAGCAGTTCTTC. This encodes CASRPGGAHGEQFF.

The chain recombines TRBV3-1 (or the pseudogene TRBV3-2) with TRBJ2-1; a weak D match, TRBD1 (5 bases). CDR3 size: 14 residues. Trimming pared 4 bases from V and 2 bases from J, leaving 9 bases between. Germline V gene sequence: CDR1 LGHDT, CDR2 YNNKEL (reference sequence). CDR3 protein: CASSRATAYNEQFF. CDR3 sequence (DNA): TGTGCCAGCAGCCGAGCGACAGCCTACAATGAGCAGTTCTTC.

This clone came up once. The J gene is TRBJ1-1, the V gene TRBV24-1; TRBD1 might be the D (6 bases). This CDR3 has 16 residues. CDR1 KGHDR and CDR2 SFDVKD come from the germline V gene. Between the trimmed V and J ends, which lost 7 bases and 2 bases, there was a span of 19 bases. The CDR3 DNA reads TGTGCCACCAGCGATGGTGGGCGGGGGGCTAACACTGAAGCTTTCTTT. Amino acid sequence: CATSDGGRGANTEAFF.

The gene calls are TRBV19 and TRBJ2-1, with 10 bases identical to TRBD2. J lost 4 bases, V lost 7 bases, and 22 bases had no gene match. Germline assignment: CDR1 LNHDA and CDR2 SQIVND (reference sequence). The CDR3 sequence is 20 residues long. For the CDR3, the DNA is TGTGCCAGTAAAACAGCGGGAGGGCCCTTTCCCAACCTTAATTACAATGAGCAGTTCTTC. Translating gives CASKTAGGPFPNLNYNEQFF.